This T cell receptor beta chain derives from a study of T cell responses to AZD1222 COVID-19 vaccine. Study-level background: Researchers grouped second doses given at about 4 or about 12 weeks into one pool.

General study points: Repertoire samples came only from after the peak T cell response. The donor group comprised mostly white British people and more females; the analysis possibly underestimated clonal diversity. Unmutated variant regions reportedly attract nearly half of all spike-specific TCRs.

V shed 3 bases and J 0 bases; nucleotides not matched to a gene: 10. CDR3 length equals 19 residues. The germline gives CDR1 MNHEY, CDR2 SMNVEV (reference sequence). Libraries were prepared by immunoSEQ multiplex PCR; TCRdb keeps only in-frame clonotypes and omits some of them. The data show about 160,000 clones, 91% seen once. A word on this clone: Antigen unknown.

The TCR comes from an adult in good health. The sample here was peripheral blood, taken on day 0 of AZD1222 vaccination. The chain combines TRBV27 with TRBJ1-3, with 11 nucleotides matching TRBD1. The CDR3, as DNA: TGTGCCAGCAGTTTGGGGGGGACAGGGGGAACCCACTCTGGAAACACCATATATTTT. Translation: CASSLGGTGGTHSGNTIYF.